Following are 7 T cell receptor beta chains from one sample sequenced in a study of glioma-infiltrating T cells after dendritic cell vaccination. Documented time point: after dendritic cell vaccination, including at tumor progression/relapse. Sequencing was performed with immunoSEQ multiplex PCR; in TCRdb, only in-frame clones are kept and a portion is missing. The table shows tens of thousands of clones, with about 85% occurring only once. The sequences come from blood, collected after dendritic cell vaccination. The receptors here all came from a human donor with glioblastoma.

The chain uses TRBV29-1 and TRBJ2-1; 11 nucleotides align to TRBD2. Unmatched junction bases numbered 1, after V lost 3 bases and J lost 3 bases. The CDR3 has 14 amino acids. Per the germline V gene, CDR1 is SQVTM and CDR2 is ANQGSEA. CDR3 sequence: CSVEGLADYNEQFF. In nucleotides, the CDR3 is TGCAGCGTTGAGGGACTAGCGGACTACAATGAGCAGTTCTTC.

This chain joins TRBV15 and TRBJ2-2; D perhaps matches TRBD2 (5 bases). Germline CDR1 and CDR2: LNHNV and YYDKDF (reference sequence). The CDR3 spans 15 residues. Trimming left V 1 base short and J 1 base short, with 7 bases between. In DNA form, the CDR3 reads TGTGCCACCAGCAGAGGGACTTTGAACACCGGGGAGCTGTTTTTT. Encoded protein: CATSRGTLNTGELFF.

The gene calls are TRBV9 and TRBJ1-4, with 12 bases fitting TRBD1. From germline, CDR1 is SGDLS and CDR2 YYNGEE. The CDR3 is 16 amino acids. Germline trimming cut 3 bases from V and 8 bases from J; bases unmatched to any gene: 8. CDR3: CASSDGLGTGGEKLFF. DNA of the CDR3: TGTGCCAGCAGCGATGGACTAGGGACAGGGGGCGAAAAACTGTTTTTT. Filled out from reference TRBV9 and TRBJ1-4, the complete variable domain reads DSGVTQTPKHLITATGQRVTLRCSPRSGDLSVYWYQQSLDQGLQFLIQYYNGEERAKGNILERFSAQQFPDLHSELNLSSLELGDSALYFCASSDGLGTGGEKLFFGSGTQLSVL.

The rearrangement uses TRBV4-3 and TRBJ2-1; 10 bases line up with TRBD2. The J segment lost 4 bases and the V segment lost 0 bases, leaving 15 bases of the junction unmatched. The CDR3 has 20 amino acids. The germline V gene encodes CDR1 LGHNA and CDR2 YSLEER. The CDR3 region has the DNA TGCGCCAGCAGCCAAGAGTGGCTAGCGGGGGAGATCGGTACGTACAATGAGCAGTTCTTC. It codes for CASSQEWLAGEIGTYNEQFF.

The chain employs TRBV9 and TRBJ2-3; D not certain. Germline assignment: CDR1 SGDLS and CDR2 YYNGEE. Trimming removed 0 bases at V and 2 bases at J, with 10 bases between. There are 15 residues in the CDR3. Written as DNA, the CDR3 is TGTGCCAGCAGCGTAGATGCGGATCACACAGATACGCAGTATTTT. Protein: CASSVDADHTDTQYF.

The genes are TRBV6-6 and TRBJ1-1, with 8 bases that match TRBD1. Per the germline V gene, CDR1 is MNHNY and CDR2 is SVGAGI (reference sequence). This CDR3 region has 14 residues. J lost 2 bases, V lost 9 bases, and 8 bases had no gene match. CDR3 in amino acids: CASTLGTGNTEAFF. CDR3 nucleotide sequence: TGTGCCAGTACGTTAGGGACAGGAAACACTGAAGCTTTCTTT.

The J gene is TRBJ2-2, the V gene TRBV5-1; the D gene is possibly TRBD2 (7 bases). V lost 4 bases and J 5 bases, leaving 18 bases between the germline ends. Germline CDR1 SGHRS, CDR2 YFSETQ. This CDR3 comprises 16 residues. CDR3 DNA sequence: TGCGCCAGCAGCGCGGGGGCGGCAGGGATGACCGGGGAGCTGTTTTTT. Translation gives CASSAGAAGMTGELFF.